The source of this T cell receptor (beta chain) is a study of T-cell reconstitution after alpha-beta-depleted transplantation in children. This clonotype was recorded a few times. Losses at the gene ends were 0 bases for V and 4 bases for J; bases not matched to a gene: 5. The CDR3 is 15 amino acids. Looked up from germline, CDR1 is DFQATT and CDR2 is SNEGSKA (reference sequence). Unique molecular identifiers were incorporated when the TCRbeta library was constructed. TCRdb reprocessed the PCR reads via MiXCR and lists one record per CDR3 protein. Here the sample spans hundreds of thousands of distinct CDR3 sequences, around 17% being singletons.

This chain uses TRBV20-1 with TRBJ2-5; 10 bases align to TRBD2. The sequencing here drew on PBMCs from the stem cell graft donor, taken from the stem cell graft. This TCR was sampled from a human donor who donated a stem cell graft to a child with acute myeloid leukemia. The CDR3 region has the DNA TGCAGTGCTAGAGATTTAGGGACTAGCGTAGAGACCCAGTACTTC. This codes for CSARDLGTSVETQYF.